This T cell receptor (beta chain) was observed in a study of radiotherapy plus CTLA-4 blockade in lung cancer. Profiling relied on immunoSEQ multiplex PCR, and the TCRdb table lists in-frame clones only, not all of them. This sample carries some 96,000 clones, around 88% of them seen once, and the ten largest clones take nearly 5%. The CDR3 is 13 amino acids. V lost 3 bases to trimming and J lost 2 bases, with 8 bases between them. Germline V lookup: CDR1 LNHDA, CDR2 SQIVND (reference sequence). General study findings and limits: Tumor-origin TCR clones grew in blood after radiotherapy plus ipilimumab.

Concerning this clone: Its antigen is unknown.

This sequence joins TRBV19 and TRBJ2-7; no reliable D call. This TCR was sampled from a human donor with non-small cell lung cancer that progressed on radiotherapy plus ipilimumab. The sequencing here drew on peripheral blood, taken from a patient treated with radiotherapy plus ipilimumab. The CDR3 region is CASSIAGAYEQYF. DNA of the CDR3: TGTGCCAGTAGTATCGCAGGAGCCTACGAGCAGTACTTC.